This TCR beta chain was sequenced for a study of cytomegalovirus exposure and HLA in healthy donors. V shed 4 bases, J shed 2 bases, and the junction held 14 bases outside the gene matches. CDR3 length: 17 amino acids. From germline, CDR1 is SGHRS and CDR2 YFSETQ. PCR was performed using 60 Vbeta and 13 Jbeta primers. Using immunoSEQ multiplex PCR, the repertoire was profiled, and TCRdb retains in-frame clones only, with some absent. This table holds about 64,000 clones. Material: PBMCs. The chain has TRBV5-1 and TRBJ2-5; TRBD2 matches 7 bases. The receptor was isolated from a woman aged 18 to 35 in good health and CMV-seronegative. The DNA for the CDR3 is TGCGCCAGCAGCGCTTCGGGACTAATAATACAACAAGAGACCCAGTACTTC. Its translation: CASSASGLIIQQETQYF. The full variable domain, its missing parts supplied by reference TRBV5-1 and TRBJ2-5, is KAGVTQTPRYLIKTRGQQVTLSCSPISGHRSVSWYQQTPGQGLQFLFEYFSETQRNKGNFPGRFSGRQFSNSRSEMNVSTLELGDSALYLCASSASGLIIQQETQYFGPGTRLLVL.